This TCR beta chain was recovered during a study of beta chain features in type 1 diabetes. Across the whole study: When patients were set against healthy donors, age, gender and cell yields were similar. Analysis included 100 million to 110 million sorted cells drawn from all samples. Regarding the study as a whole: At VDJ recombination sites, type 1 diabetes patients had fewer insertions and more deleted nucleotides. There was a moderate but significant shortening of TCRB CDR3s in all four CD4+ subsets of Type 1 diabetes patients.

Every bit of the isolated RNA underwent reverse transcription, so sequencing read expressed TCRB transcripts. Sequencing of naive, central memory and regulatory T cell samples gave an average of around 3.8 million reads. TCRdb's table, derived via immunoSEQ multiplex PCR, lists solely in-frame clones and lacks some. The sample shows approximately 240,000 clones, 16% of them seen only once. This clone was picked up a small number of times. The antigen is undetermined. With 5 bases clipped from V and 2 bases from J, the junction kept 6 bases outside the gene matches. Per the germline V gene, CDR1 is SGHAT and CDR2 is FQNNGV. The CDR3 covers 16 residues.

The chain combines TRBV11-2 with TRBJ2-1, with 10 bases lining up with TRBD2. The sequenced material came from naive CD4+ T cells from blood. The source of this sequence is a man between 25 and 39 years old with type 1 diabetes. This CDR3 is CASSLLAGGAYNEQFF. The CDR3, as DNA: TGTGCCAGCAGCCTATTAGCGGGAGGCGCCTACAATGAGCAGTTCTTC. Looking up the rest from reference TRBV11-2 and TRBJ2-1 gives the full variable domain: EAGVAQSPRYKIIEKRQSVAFWCNPISGHATLYWYQQILGQGPKLLIQFQNNGVVDDSQLPKDRFSAERLKGVDSTLKIQPAKLEDSAVYLCASSLLAGGAYNEQFFGPGTRLTVL.